This T cell receptor (beta chain) stems from a study of T cell responses to AZD1222 COVID-19 vaccine. Germline V lookup: CDR1 LGHDT, CDR2 YNNKEL (reference sequence). With 4 bases clipped from V and 2 bases from J, the junction kept 8 bases outside the gene matches. The CDR3 loop spans 15 amino acids. Assay: immunoSEQ multiplex PCR; the TCRdb copy retains only in-frame clones and omits some. The data show tens of thousands of clones, with 65% to 90% seen just once and roughly 10% held by the top ten. The V call is TRBV3-1 (or the pseudogene TRBV3-2), the J call TRBJ2-7, with 7 bases fitting TRBD1. The material sequenced was peripheral blood, taken on day 0 of AZD1222 vaccination. This clonotype originated in an adult in good health. CDR3 nucleotides: TGTGCCAGCAGCCTCACCGGGACAGTTACCTACGAGCAGTACTTC. The encoded protein is CASSLTGTVTYEQYF.